Detailed here is one T cell receptor (beta chain). This record comes from a study of shared clonotypes between healthy human individuals. Study summary: CD4 naive cells filled three plates per donor, CD4 memory three, CD8 naive two and CD8 memory one.

The table came from immunoSEQ multiplex PCR; TCRdb's copy has only in-frame clones and leaves some out. The sample has hundreds of thousands of clones, over 65% seen once. Trimming removed 4 bases from V and 5 bases from J; junction bases left unmatched: 4. Per germline, CDR1 MNHNS and CDR2 SASEGT. CDR3 length: 13 amino acids. The origin of this receptor is a woman in her twenties or thirties in good health. The sample consisted of memory CD4+ T cells sorted from blood. The subset here: CD45RA-negative fraction. The chain has TRBV6-1 and TRBJ2-7; 8 bases map to TRBD1. CDR3: CASSAWTGNEQYF. The CDR3 DNA reads TGTGCCAGCAGTGCCTGGACAGGGAACGAGCAGTACTTC.